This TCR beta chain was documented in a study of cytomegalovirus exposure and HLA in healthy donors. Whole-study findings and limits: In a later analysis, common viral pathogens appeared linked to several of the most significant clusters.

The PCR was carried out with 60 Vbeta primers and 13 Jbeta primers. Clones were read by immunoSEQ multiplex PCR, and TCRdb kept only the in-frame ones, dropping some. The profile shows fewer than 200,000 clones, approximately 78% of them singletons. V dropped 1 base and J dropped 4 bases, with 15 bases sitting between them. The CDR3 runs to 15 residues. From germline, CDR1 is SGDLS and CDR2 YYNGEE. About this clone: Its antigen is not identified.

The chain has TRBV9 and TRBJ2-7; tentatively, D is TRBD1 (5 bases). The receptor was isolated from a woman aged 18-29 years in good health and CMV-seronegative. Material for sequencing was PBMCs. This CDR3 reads CASSVRGTIGYEQYF. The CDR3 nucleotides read TGTGCCAGCAGCGTAAGGGGTACAATAGGGTACGAGCAGTACTTC.